This passage covers 25 T cell receptor beta chains from one sample sequenced in a study of control samples from healthy donors and cancer patients (dated by TCRdb to between 2020 and 2021). Preparation of the library involved the immunoSEQ multiplex PCR assay. In TCRdb, the immuneACCESS table is reduced to in-frame sequences with V and J assigned. These tables do not hold every clone; where another copy was compared, an unresolved V gene accounts for under half, and the others remain unexplained. The sample table holds 70,000 or so clones, of which 94% were seen once. The top ten hold about 6% of the sample. The sequencing sample was made of blood. Receptors originate from a woman in her forties in good health.

J is TRBJ1-2 and V is TRBV30; TRBD1 aligns across 7 bases. Trimming cost V 1 base and J 7 bases; bases outside gene matches: 12. Germline assignment: CDR1 GTSNPN and CDR2 SVGIG (reference sequence). The CDR3 is 15 amino acids. CDR3 coding DNA: TGTGCCTGGAGTGCCCGGGACAGAAGGGAAGTTGGCTACACCTTC. Amino acids: CAWSARDRREVGYTF.

V and J are TRBV4-3 and TRBJ2-1; TRBD2 agrees at 9 bases. Germline values: CDR1 LGHNA, CDR2 YSLEER. Trimming at V came to 5 bases and at J to 3 bases, leaving 5 bases not matched to a gene. The CDR3 sequence is 15 residues long. CDR3 sequence reads: CASSIAGGGYNEQFF. CDR3 in DNA: TGCGCCAGCAGCATCGCGGGGGGGGGCTACAATGAGCAGTTCTTC.

The rearrangement uses TRBV24-1 and TRBJ1-5; 8 nucleotides match TRBD1. V dropped 4 bases and J dropped 5; count of bases not matched to a gene: 3. Germline V gene sequence: CDR1 KGHDR, CDR2 SFDVKD. CDR3 size: 14 residues. CDR3 nucleotides: TGTGCCACCAGTGACTCGGACAGGGATCAGCCCCAGCATTTT. It translates to CATSDSDRDQPQHF.

The chain couples TRBV7-9 to TRBJ2-2; the D gene is possibly TRBD1 (5 bases). The CDR3 extends over 14 amino acids. Trimming pared 8 bases from V and 6 bases from J, leaving 16 bases between. Germline loops: CDR1 SEHNR, CDR2 FQNEAQ (reference sequence). CDR3 loop: CASRQSGIAGELFF. The CDR3 nucleotides read TGTGCCAGCCGTCAGTCAGGGATTGCCGGGGAGCTGTTTTTT.

V and J are TRBV6-2 or TRBV6-3 and TRBJ2-6; D not resolved. Trimming removed 6 bases at V and 1 base at J, with 10 bases between. CDR1 MNHEY and CDR2 SVGEGT come from the germline V gene. There are 15 residues in the CDR3. The DNA for the CDR3 is TGTGCCAGCAGCCAAGTCGAGTCTGGGGCCAACGTCCTGACTTTC. Encoded protein: CASSQVESGANVLTF.

The J gene is TRBJ1-2, the V gene TRBV5-6; 7 bases map to TRBD1. The length of the CDR3 is 13 residues. The V gene's germline CDR1 is SGHDT and CDR2 YYEEEE. The V and J ends lost 0 bases and 5 bases, in that order; junction bases with no gene match: 1. CDR3 sequence (DNA): TGTGCCAGCAGCTTGGGGACAGGATATGGCTACACCTTC. As protein: CASSLGTGYGYTF.

This clone was seen once. The chain uses TRBV7-8 and TRBJ2-7; D remains unclear. Germline assignment: CDR1 SGHVS and CDR2 FQNEAQ. The CDR3 is made up of 11 amino acids. The V end lost 7 bases, the J end lost 6 bases, and 10 bases lay between the germline ends. As DNA, the CDR3 is TGTGCCAGCAACCTCGGGCGCGAGCAGTACTTC. Its translation: CASNLGREQYF. The entire variable domain, with the rest obtained from reference TRBV7-8 and TRBJ2-7, is as follows: GAGVSQSPRYKVAKRGQDVALRCDPISGHVSLFWYQQALGQGPEFLTYFQNEAQLDKSGLPSDRFFAERPEGSVSTLKIQRTQQEDSAVYLCASNLGREQYFGPGTRLTVT.

The rearrangement uses TRBV2 and TRBJ1-1, with D possibly matching TRBD1 (6 bases). CDR1 is SNHLY, CDR2 FYNNEI, per germline. The V end was cut by 4 bases, the J end by 5 bases, with 11 bases between. This CDR3 has 13 residues. CDR3 amino acids: CASSVQGSTEAFF. The CDR3 DNA reads TGTGCCAGCAGTGTACAGGGAAGTACTGAAGCTTTCTTT.

J is TRBJ1-2 and V is TRBV19; 12 bases match TRBD1. The CDR3 is 15 amino acids. V lost 3 bases, J lost 2 bases, and 1 base stayed unmatched. Per germline, CDR1 LNHDA and CDR2 SQIVND (reference sequence). This CDR3 is CASSMGQGANYGYTF. CDR3 bases: TGTGCCAGTAGTATGGGACAGGGGGCGAACTATGGCTACACCTTC.

The DNA of the CDR3 is TGTGCCTCAAGAGGGCCGCCGTACTATGGCTACACCTTC. Amino acid sequence: CASRGPPYYGYTF. This chain connects TRBV27 to TRBJ1-2; D remains unclear. Deletions cut 11 bases from V and 3 bases from J, with 16 bases between. There are 13 residues in the CDR3. Germline lookup yields CDR1 MNHEY and CDR2 SMNVEV (reference sequence).

The chain combines TRBV10-3 with TRBJ1-2; maybe TRBD1 (6 bases). The CDR3 sequence is 15 residues long. Germline CDR1 reads ENHRY; CDR2 reads SYGVKD. Between the trimmed V and J ends, which lost 0 bases and 4 bases, there was a span of 12 bases. CDR3 nucleotides: TGTGCCATCAGTGAGTCGACGGGGGCGAGCTATGGCTACACCTTC. This sequence encodes CAISESTGASYGYTF.

This sequence joins TRBV6-6 and TRBJ2-1, with D possibly matching TRBD2 (6 bases). This CDR3 has 14 amino acids. V was clipped by 6 bases and J by 3 bases, with 12 bases between them. CDR1 is MNHNY, CDR2 SVGAGI, per germline (reference sequence). CDR3 residues: CASSGSGGYNEQFF. DNA for the CDR3: TGTGCCAGCAGCGGGAGCGGAGGCTACAATGAGCAGTTCTTC.

The chain couples TRBV5-4 to TRBJ2-3; unclear D gene. V lost 4 bases and J lost 9, with 12 bases in between. Per germline, CDR1 SGHNT and CDR2 YYREEE (reference sequence). The CDR3 consists of 12 residues. This chain's CDR3 is CASSVFGVTQYF. CDR3 bases: TGTGCCAGCAGCGTTTTTGGGGTGACGCAGTATTTT.

This chain joins TRBV5-5 and TRBJ2-7, with no clear D. This CDR3 has 15 amino acids. V lost 2 bases and J 2 bases, leaving 14 bases between the germline ends. Germline V gene lookup returns CDR1 SGHKS and CDR2 YYEKEE (reference sequence). The CDR3 is CASSFSLSLPYEQYF. Written as DNA, the CDR3 is TGTGCCAGCAGCTTTTCCCTAAGCCTACCCTACGAGCAGTACTTC.

V usage is TRBV29-1 and J usage is TRBJ2-7; 7 positions match TRBD2. Germline loops: CDR1 SQVTM, CDR2 ANQGSEA. V lost 3 bases, J lost 6 bases, and 8 bases stayed unmatched. The CDR3 is made up of 13 amino acids. The CDR3 nucleotides are TGCAGCGTTGATAGGGACTATGGGGGCGAGCAGTACTTC. Translated, it gives CSVDRDYGGEQYF.

Only one count was recorded for this clone. V gene TRBV29-1 combines with J gene TRBJ2-7, with unresolved D. The CDR3 is 11 amino acids. Trimming removed 7 bases from V and 4 bases from J, with 11 bases in between. Per germline, CDR1 SQVTM and CDR2 ANQGSEA. In DNA form, the CDR3 reads TGCAGCGCCGATGTCGGATACGAGCAGTACTTC. It encodes CSADVGYEQYF.

The rearrangement uses TRBV14 and TRBJ1-1; D is undetermined. The CDR3 consists of 13 residues. V dropped 6 bases and J dropped 3 bases, with 11 bases sitting between them. The V gene's germline CDR1 is SGHDN and CDR2 FVKESK. The CDR3 sequence: CASSRLGYTEAFF. The DNA for the CDR3 is TGTGCCAGCAGTCGTCTGGGGTACACTGAAGCTTTCTTT.

In its sample, this clone was seen a few times. The rearrangement uses TRBV6-5 and TRBJ1-1; maybe TRBD1 (6 bases). The CDR3 sequence is 15 residues long. In germline, CDR1 is MNHEY, CDR2 SVGAGI. The V end lost 7 bases, the J end lost 4 bases, and 19 bases lay between the germline ends. CDR3 DNA sequence: TGTGCCAGCACGGCTCAAGGGGGGTTGGGCACTGAAGCTTTCTTT. Translating gives CASTAQGGLGTEAFF.

The gene calls are TRBV9 and TRBJ2-1, with 8 bases aligning to TRBD2. This CDR3 has 17 residues. The junction had 16 bases not matched to a gene; V was cut back by 4 bases and J by 7 bases. Germline CDR1 SGDLS, CDR2 YYNGEE. The CDR3 DNA sequence: TGTGCCAGCAGCATCCCCACTGGGAGCGGGAGTTCAAATGAGCAGTTCTTC. It translates to CASSIPTGSGSSNEQFF.

The chain has TRBV7-3 and TRBJ2-1, with 10 bases aligning to TRBD2. V shed 5 bases and J 2 bases; nucleotides not matched to a gene: 6. The length of the CDR3 is 16 residues. CDR1 is SGHTA, CDR2 FQGTGA, per germline. CDR3 in DNA: TGTGCCAGCAGCCGTATAGCGGGGGGCCCCTACAATGAGCAGTTCTTC. It encodes CASSRIAGGPYNEQFF.

This rearrangement joins TRBV6-5 to TRBJ1-1; D not certain. Germline loops: CDR1 MNHEY, CDR2 SVGAGI. The V gene lost 0 bases and the J gene lost 1 base, with 9 bases spanning the gap. The CDR3 runs to 15 residues. CDR3 protein: CASSYSRDPNTEAFF. The CDR3, as DNA: TGTGCCAGCAGTTACTCGAGAGACCCGAACACTGAAGCTTTCTTT.

The V call is TRBV10-3, the J call TRBJ2-1, with D possibly matching TRBD2 (6 bases). V dropped 4 bases and J dropped 2 bases, with 15 bases sitting between them. Per the germline V gene, CDR1 is ENHRY and CDR2 is SYGVKD. The CDR3 covers 16 residues. CDR3: CAISGTGGETYNEQFF. The DNA of the CDR3 is TGTGCCATCAGTGGGACGGGCGGGGAAACCTACAATGAGCAGTTCTTC.

The rearrangement uses TRBV3-1 (or the pseudogene TRBV3-2) and TRBJ2-3; TRBD2 aligns across 11 bases. CDR3 length: 18 amino acids. Trimming cost V 0 bases and J 3 bases; bases outside gene matches: 8. Germline V gene data show CDR1 as LGHDT and CDR2 as YNNKEL (reference sequence). The CDR3 DNA reads TGTGCCAGCAGCCAAGACGGCCTAGCGGGAGGAGCGACAGATACGCAGTATTTT. It yields the protein CASSQDGLAGGATDTQYF.

The V gene is TRBV12-5, the J gene TRBJ2-5; D gene unclear. CDR1 and CDR2 from the germline V gene are LGHNT and FRNRAP. V shed 6 bases and J shed 1 base, with 3 bases lying between them. The CDR3 extends over 11 amino acids. The CDR3 loop reads CASGIQETQYF. The DNA of the CDR3 is TGTGCTAGTGGCATCCAAGAGACCCAGTACTTC. The full variable domain, its missing parts supplied by reference TRBV12-5 and TRBJ2-5, is DARVTQTPRHKVTEMGQEVTMRCQPILGHNTVFWYRQTMMQGLELLAYFRNRAPLDDSGMPKDRFSAEMPDATLATLKIQPSEPRDSAVYFCASGIQETQYFGPGTRLLVL.

The chain uses TRBV7-9 and TRBJ1-2; the match to TRBD1 covers 8 bases. Germline CDR1 is SEHNR and CDR2 is FQNEAQ (reference sequence). Losses at the gene ends were 6 bases for V and 7 bases for J; bases not matched to a gene: 13. The CDR3 is made up of 15 amino acids. CDR3 bases: TGTGCCAGCAGTAACAAAACAGGGGGATCGGCTGGCTACACCTTC. Translated: CASSNKTGGSAGYTF.